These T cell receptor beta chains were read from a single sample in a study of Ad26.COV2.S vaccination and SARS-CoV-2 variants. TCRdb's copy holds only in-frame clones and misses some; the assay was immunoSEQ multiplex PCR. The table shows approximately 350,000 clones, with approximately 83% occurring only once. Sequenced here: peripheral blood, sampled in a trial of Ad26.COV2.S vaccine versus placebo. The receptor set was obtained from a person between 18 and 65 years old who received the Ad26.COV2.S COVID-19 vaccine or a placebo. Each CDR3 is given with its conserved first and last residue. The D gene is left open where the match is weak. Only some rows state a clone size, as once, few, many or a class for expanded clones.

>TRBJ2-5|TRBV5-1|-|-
CASSLAETQYF
TGCGCCAGCAGCTTAGCAGAGACCCAGTACTTC
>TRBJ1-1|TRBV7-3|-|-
CASSLTGGTEAFF
TGTGCCAGCAGCCTAACAGGAGGCACTGAAGCTTTCTTT
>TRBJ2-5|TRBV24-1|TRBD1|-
CATSDLRQGAETQYF
TGTGCCACCAGTGATTTACGACAGGGGGCAGAGACCCAGTACTTC
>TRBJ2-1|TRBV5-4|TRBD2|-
CASSPTSEHNEQFF
TGTGCCAGCAGCCCGACTAGCGAACACAATGAGCAGTTCTTC
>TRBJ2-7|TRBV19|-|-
CASSIPGPRKYF
TGTGCCAGTAGTATCCCGGGCCCTAGGAAGTACTTC
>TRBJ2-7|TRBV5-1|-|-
CASSPRTGREPYEQYF
TGCGCCAGCAGCCCAAGGACGGGCAGGGAACCCTACGAGCAGTACTTC
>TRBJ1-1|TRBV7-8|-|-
CASSSRHRTANTEAFF
TGTGCCAGCAGCTCCCGACACCGGACAGCTAACACTGAAGCTTTCTTT
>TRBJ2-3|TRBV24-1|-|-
CATSGVAADTQYF
TGTGCCACCAGTGGCGTAGCGGCAGATACGCAGTATTTT
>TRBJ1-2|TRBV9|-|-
CASSVGVPSMGGYTF
TGTGCCAGCAGCGTAGGAGTGCCGTCAATGGGGGGCTACACCTTC
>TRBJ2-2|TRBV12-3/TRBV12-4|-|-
CASSFRGELFF
TGTGCCAGCAGTTTTCGCGGGGAGCTGTTTTTT
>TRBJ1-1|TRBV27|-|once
CASSLADGLDEAFF
TGTGCCAGCAGTCTCGCAGATGGGCTAGATGAAGCTTTCTTT
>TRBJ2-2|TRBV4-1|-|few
CASSQGIPPLANTGELFF
TGCGCCAGCAGCCAAGGAATCCCCCCACTCGCGAACACCGGGGAGCTGTTTTTT
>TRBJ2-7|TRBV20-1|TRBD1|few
CSGRGGNEQYF
TGCAGTGGAAGAGGGGGCAACGAGCAGTACTTC
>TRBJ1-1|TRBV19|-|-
CASSVWGAHTEAFF
TGTGCCAGTAGTGTATGGGGGGCCCACACTGAAGCTTTCTTT
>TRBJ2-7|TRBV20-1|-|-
CSARGGYEQYF
TGCAGTGCTAGAGGAGGGTACGAGCAGTACTTC
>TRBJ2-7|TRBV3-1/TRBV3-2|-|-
CASSQQLSSYEQYF
TGTGCCAGCAGCCAACAACTGAGCTCCTACGAGCAGTACTTC
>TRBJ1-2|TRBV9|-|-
CASSAVGKFGGYTF
TGTGCCAGCAGTGCTGTTGGGAAGTTTGGAGGCTACACCTTC
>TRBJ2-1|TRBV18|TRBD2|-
CASSPGSGGTEYNEQFF
TGTGCCAGCTCACCCGGTAGCGGGGGGACGGAGTACAATGAGCAGTTCTTC
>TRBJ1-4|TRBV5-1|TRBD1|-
CASSTRQGGHEKLFF
TGCGCCAGCAGCACAAGACAGGGTGGACATGAAAAACTGTTTTTT
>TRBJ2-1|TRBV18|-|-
CASSPFGGGPNNEQFF
TGTGCCAGCTCACCGTTTGGAGGGGGGCCGAACAATGAGCAGTTCTTC
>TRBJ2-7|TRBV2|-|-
CASSAGLTSLAYEQYF
TGTGCCAGCAGTGCGGGCCTCACTAGCCTCGCCTACGAGCAGTACTTC
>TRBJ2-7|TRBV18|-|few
CASNVQGPYEQYF
TGTGCCAGCAACGTCCAGGGTCCCTACGAGCAGTACTTC
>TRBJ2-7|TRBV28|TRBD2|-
CASSPPSGRTYEQYF
TGTGCCAGCAGTCCCCCTAGCGGGAGGACCTACGAGCAGTACTTC
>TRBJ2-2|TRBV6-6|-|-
CASLPDYTGELFF
TGTGCCAGCCTTCCAGATTACACCGGGGAGCTGTTTTTT
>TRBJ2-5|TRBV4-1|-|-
CASSQDRGQGFWETQYF
TGCGCCAGCAGCCAAGATCGAGGGCAGGGGTTCTGGGAGACCCAGTACTTC
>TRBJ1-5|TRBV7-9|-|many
CASSKRGSSNQPQHF
TGTGCCAGCAGCAAACGGGGCTCTAGCAATCAGCCCCAGCATTTT
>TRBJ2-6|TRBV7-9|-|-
CASSLRSGANVLTF
TGTGCCAGCAGCTTACGCTCTGGGGCCAACGTCCTGACTTTC
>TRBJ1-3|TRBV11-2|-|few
CASSLDPSSGNTIYF
TGTGCCAGCAGCTTGGACCCAAGCTCTGGAAACACCATATATTTT
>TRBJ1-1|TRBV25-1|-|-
CASSEGLRTEAFF
TGTGCCAGCAGTGAAGGTTTGAGGACTGAAGCTTTCTTT
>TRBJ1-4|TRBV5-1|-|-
CASSSQGGAHEKLFF
TGCGCCAGCAGCTCACAGGGAGGGGCCCATGAAAAACTGTTTTTT
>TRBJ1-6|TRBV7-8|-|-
CASATGLDSPLHF
TGTGCCAGCGCTACTGGGCTAGACTCACCCCTCCACTTT
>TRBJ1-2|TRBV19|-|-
CASSLQGRTASGYTF
TGTGCCAGTAGTCTCCAAGGCCGGACGGCCTCCGGCTACACCTTC
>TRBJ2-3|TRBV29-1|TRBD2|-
CSVLGLTSGHTDTQYF
TGCAGCGTTCTCGGATTAACTAGCGGACACACAGATACGCAGTATTTT